Shown below are 20 T cell receptor beta chains from a single sample sequenced in a study of cytomegalovirus exposure and HLA in healthy donors (dated by TCRdb to 2016 to 2017). Libraries were constructed by the immunoSEQ multiplex PCR assay. For the multiplex PCR, a mixture combining 60 forward primers for TCR Vbeta segments and 13 reverse primers for TCR Jbeta segments was used. TCRdb carries this immuneACCESS record with in-frame sequences only. Its versions omit some clonotypes, under half of them owing to an unresolved V gene in the studies checked, with the rest unexplained. The sample table holds 150,000 to 200,000 clones, of which roughly 85% were seen once. Of the sample, 0.69% falls within the top ten clones. The sample was PBMCs. These receptors were taken from a middle-aged woman in good health and CMV-seronegative.

The chain recombines TRBV28 with TRBJ2-7; possible D gene TRBD1, 5 bases. Deletions cut 4 bases from V and 0 bases from J, with 16 bases between. CDR1 is MDHEN and CDR2 is SYDVKM in the germline V gene. The CDR3 has 16 residues. The CDR3 DNA follows: TGTGCCAGCAGTTCAGCTATTACCAGGGTCTCCTACGAGCAGTACTTC. Protein product: CASSSAITRVSYEQYF. Looking up the rest from reference TRBV28 and TRBJ2-7 gives the full variable domain: DVKVTQSSRYLVKRTGEKVFLECVQDMDHENMFWYRQDPGLGLRLIYFSYDVKMKEKGDIPEGYSVSREKKERFSLILESASTNQTSMYLCASSSAITRVSYEQYFGPGTRLTVT.

This clone has a handful of counts. This chain links TRBV4-2 with TRBJ1-6; TRBD1 matches at 10 bases. Germline CDR1 LGHNA, CDR2 YNFKEQ. The CDR3 covers 17 residues. With V trimmed by 3 bases and J by 3 bases, 5 bases remained unmatched. The CDR3 DNA reads TGTGCCAGCAGCCAGAAGACAGGGGGCAACTATAATTCACCCCTCCACTTT. Amino acids: CASSQKTGGNYNSPLHF.

Concerning this clone itself: One junction end does not reproduce the germline sequence, and a read error may be involved. The CDR3 sequence is CASSLDEASTRELFF. In DNA, the CDR3 is TGCGCCAGCAGCTTGGATGAGGCGAGCACCAGGGAGCTGTTTTTT. This chain links TRBV5-1 with TRBJ2-2, with D hard to call. Germline CDR1 reads SGHRS; CDR2 reads YFSETQ. The CDR3 has 15 residues.

In this sample, this clone turned up a few times. The rearrangement joins TRBV4-2 to TRBJ2-7; tentatively, D is TRBD2 (5 bases). The CDR3 sequence is 14 residues long. The germline V and J ends were trimmed by 4 bases and 2 bases, with 12 bases remaining between them. CDR1 LGHNA and CDR2 YNFKEQ come from the germline V gene. The CDR3 protein is CASSRGSGPYEQYF. In DNA, the CDR3 is TGTGCCAGCAGCCGCGGAAGCGGACCCTACGAGCAGTACTTC.

This chain connects TRBV4-1 to TRBJ2-7, with a tentative D call TRBD2 (6 bases). This CDR3 has 16 amino acids. Germline V gene data show CDR1 as MGHRA and CDR2 as YSYEKL. V lost 1 base to trimming and J lost 0 bases, with 13 bases between them. Here the CDR3 DNA reads TGCGCCAGCAGCCAAGCCCGGGGGTCGAGCTCCTACGAGCAGTACTTC. This translates into CASSQARGSSSYEQYF.

The rearrangement joins TRBV6-5 to TRBJ2-7, with D possibly being TRBD2 (6 bases). Germline CDR1 MNHEY, CDR2 SVGAGI. The V gene lost 10 bases and the J gene lost 1 base, with 20 bases spanning the gap. This CDR3 region has 15 residues. The CDR3 here is CATRRDSGWSYEQYF. DNA for the CDR3: TGTGCCACCAGACGGGACTCCGGATGGTCCTACGAGCAGTACTTC.

The rearrangement links TRBV5-1 to TRBJ1-4; D not certain. Trimming left V 7 bases short and J 3 bases short, with 16 bases between. Germline CDR1 is SGHRS and CDR2 is YFSETQ. This CDR3 has 15 amino acids. The CDR3 sequence: CASAPLSVANEKLFF. The CDR3 region has the DNA TGCGCCAGCGCGCCCCTCTCCGTGGCTAATGAAAAACTGTTTTTT.

This chain uses TRBV5-6 with TRBJ1-4, with 8 bases that match TRBD1. Germline loops: CDR1 SGHDT, CDR2 YYEEEE. This CDR3 region has 16 residues. Germline trimming cut 0 bases from V and 3 bases from J; bases unmatched to any gene: 4. The CDR3: CASSLAPTGANEKLFF. The CDR3 DNA follows: TGTGCCAGCAGCTTGGCCCCGACAGGGGCTAATGAAAAACTGTTTTTT. Variable domain in full (rest from reference TRBV5-6 and TRBJ1-4): DAGVTQSPTHLIKTRGQQVTLRCSPKSGHDTVSWYQQALGQGPQFIFQYYEEEERQRGNFPDRFSGHQFPNYSSELNVNALLLGDSALYLCASSLAPTGANEKLFFGSGTQLSVL.

The genes are TRBV5-6 and TRBJ1-1; perhaps TRBD1 as D (5 bases). V was pared by 0 bases and J by 0 bases, with 9 bases between. From germline, CDR1 is SGHDT and CDR2 YYEEEE. This CDR3 has 15 residues. The CDR3 nucleotides are TGTGCCAGCAGCTTGGGGGCAGGGTTGAACACTGAAGCTTTCTTT. Its translation is CASSLGAGLNTEAFF.

This chain connects TRBV7-9 to TRBJ1-2, with D unresolved. CDR1 is SEHNR and CDR2 is FQNEAQ in the germline V gene (reference sequence). V lost 5 bases to trimming and J lost 7 bases, with 11 bases between them. The CDR3 covers 12 residues. CDR3 in DNA: TGTGCCAGCAGCCCTAATACTCTTGGCTACACCTTC. It yields the protein CASSPNTLGYTF.

This clone was seen a few times. A read error may account for a junction end that differs from germline. DNA of the CDR3: TGTTCCAGCAGCCCACCCATCCGACTAGCGGTCTACAATGAGCAGTTCTTC. As protein: CSSSPPIRLAVYNEQFF. The gene calls are TRBV7-9 and TRBJ2-1; 9 bases fit TRBD2. The CDR3 runs 17 residues. Germline values: CDR1 SEHNR, CDR2 FQNEAQ (reference sequence).

V gene TRBV19 combines with J gene TRBJ1-1; the match to TRBD1 covers 7 bases. V shed 3 bases and J 3 bases; nucleotides not matched to a gene: 10. The CDR3 is made up of 16 amino acids. CDR1 and CDR2 (germline): LNHDA, SQIVND (reference sequence). The CDR3 coding sequence is TGTGCCAGTAGTATCAACGGTAGAGGGGGCTACACTGAAGCTTTCTTT. It translates to CASSINGRGGYTEAFF.

This chain uses TRBV5-1 with TRBJ1-2; no clear D gene. Per the germline V gene, CDR1 is SGHRS and CDR2 is YFSETQ. The CDR3 runs 15 residues. The germline V and J ends were trimmed by 3 bases and 5 bases, with 17 bases remaining between them. For the CDR3, the DNA is TGCGCCAGCAGCTCTGCGGGCTCTGAAAAATATGGCTACACCTTC. It translates to CASSSAGSEKYGYTF.

The chain has TRBV18 and TRBJ2-7, with 7 bases aligning to TRBD1. Germline trimming cut 5 bases from V and 0 bases from J; bases unmatched to any gene: 10. The CDR3 covers 16 residues. The V gene's germline CDR1 is KGHSH and CDR2 LQKENI. The CDR3 reads CASSIRQGLSSYEQYF. CDR3 nucleotides: TGTGCCAGCTCAATCAGACAGGGCTTGAGCTCCTACGAGCAGTACTTC.

CDR3 sequence: CASSLTGLAGGEYF. The CDR3 bases are TGTGCCAGCAGCTTAACAGGACTAGCGGGAGGGGAGTACTTC. The chain combines TRBV7-2 with TRBJ2-5; 15 nucleotides line up with TRBD2. With V trimmed by 2 bases and J by 12 bases, 4 bases remained unmatched. The CDR3 has 14 residues. Germline V gene sequence: CDR1 SGHTA, CDR2 FQGNSA.

This rearrangement joins TRBV2 to TRBJ2-4; 11 bases map to TRBD1. V lost 4 bases to trimming and J lost 1 base; unmatched junction nucleotides: 0. The CDR3 runs to 15 residues. CDR1 SNHLY and CDR2 FYNNEI come from the germline V gene. The CDR3: CASSGDRGAKNIQYF. The CDR3 coding sequence is TGTGCCAGCAGTGGGGACAGGGGGGCCAAAAACATTCAGTACTTC. Full variable domain (missing parts from reference TRBV2 and TRBJ2-4): EPEVTQTPSHQVTQMGQEVILRCVPISNHLYFYWYRQILGQKVEFLVSFYNNEISEKSEIFDDQFSVERPDGSNFTLKIRSTKLEDSAMYFCASSGDRGAKNIQYFGAGTRLSVL.

Only one count was recorded for this clone. The chain employs TRBV29-1 and TRBJ1-1; maybe TRBD1 (6 bases). Between the trimmed V and J ends, which lost 0 bases and 1 base, there was a span of 18 bases. CDR1 is SQVTM, CDR2 ANQGSEA, per germline. The CDR3 covers 17 residues. The CDR3 coding sequence is TGCAGCGTTGAAGATCGGGCAGGGGCCGATCCGAACACTGAAGCTTTCTTT. Translated: CSVEDRAGADPNTEAFF.

The chain recombines TRBV4-3 with TRBJ1-2, with D unclear. The CDR3 is made up of 15 amino acids. Germline CDR1 reads LGHNA; CDR2 reads YSLEER. V was cut by 4 bases and J by 3 bases, with 15 bases left in between. The CDR3 nucleotides read TGCGCCAGCAGCCGTCAACCACAAGTGGACTATGGCTACACCTTC. Translated: CASSRQPQVDYGYTF.

This sequence joins TRBV6-5 and TRBJ2-1; D is unclear. Germline-derived CDR1 and CDR2 are MNHEY and SVGAGI. V lost 1 base and J lost 0, with 10 bases in between. The CDR3 contains 16 residues. The CDR3 coding sequence is TGTGCCAGCAGTTACTTAATACAGAGCTCCTACAATGAGCAGTTCTTC. Translating it yields CASSYLIQSSYNEQFF.

This clone came up a few times. This chain links TRBV30 with TRBJ1-3; the D is unclear. This CDR3 has 15 amino acids. Germline CDR1 and CDR2: GTSNPN and SVGIG (reference sequence). Trimming pared 1 base from V and 0 bases from J, leaving 10 bases between. The CDR3 spells CAWSDGFYSGNTIYF. The CDR3 coding sequence is TGTGCCTGGAGTGACGGTTTCTACTCTGGAAACACCATATATTTT. The entire variable domain, with the rest obtained from reference TRBV30 and TRBJ1-3, is as follows: SQTIHQWPATLVQPVGSPLSLECTVEGTSNPNLYWYRQAAGRGLQLLFYSVGIGQISSEVPQNLSASRPQDRQFILSSKKLLLSDSGFYLCAWSDGFYSGNTIYFGEGSWLTVV.